The next 26 T cell receptor beta chains were all read from a single sample in a study of cytomegalovirus exposure and HLA in healthy donors (TCRdb year 2017). Libraries were built with the immunoSEQ multiplex PCR assay. A mixture of 60 forward primers for TCR Vbeta segments and 13 reverse primers for TCR Jbeta segments was used in the multiplex PCR. TCRdb obtained this table from immuneACCESS and retained in-frame rearrangements with V and J assigned. These tables miss some clones; where compared with another copy, unresolved V genes account for less than half of the shortfall, and the remainder is unexplained. This sample gives under 200,000 clones in total; 75% to 90% of them show up just once. The top ten clones comprise roughly 0.34% of the sample. Sequenced: PBMCs. The receptors shown here come from a woman aged 25 to 39 in good health and CMV-seronegative.

This clone has a handful of counts. This CDR3 reads CASSLAPRSTDTQYF. CDR3 DNA: TGTGCCAGCAGCTTGGCGCCCCGGAGCACAGATACGCAGTATTTT. The chain carries TRBV5-8 and TRBJ2-3; D gene unclear. The germline gives CDR1 SGHTS, CDR2 YDEGEE. The CDR3 contains 15 residues. Trimming shortened V by 0 bases and J by 0 bases, and 8 bases separated the two germline ends.

The chain has TRBV7-3 and TRBJ2-3, with 8 nucleotides matching TRBD2. There are 15 residues in the CDR3. Per germline, CDR1 SGHTA and CDR2 FQGTGA. With V trimmed by 1 base and J by 6 bases, 6 bases remained unmatched. Written as DNA, the CDR3 is TGTGCCAGCAGCTTAATTGCGACTAGCGAGGATACGCAGTATTTT. This gives the protein CASSLIATSEDTQYF. Variable domain in full (rest from reference TRBV7-3 and TRBJ2-3): GAGVSQTPSNKVTEKGKYVELRCDPISGHTALYWYRQSLGQGPEFLIYFQGTGAADDSGLPNDRFFAVRPEGSVSTLKIQRTERGDSAVYLCASSLIATSEDTQYFGPGTRLTVL.

The chain links TRBV6-1 to TRBJ1-2, with a possible D match to TRBD1 (6 bases). The V end was cut by 2 bases, the J end by 3 bases, with 10 bases between. Germline CDR1 reads MNHNS; CDR2 reads SASEGT. The CDR3 extends over 14 amino acids. The CDR3 DNA reads TGTGCCAGCAGTGAACTAGGGGGGGACTATGGCTACACCTTC. Protein sequence: CASSELGGDYGYTF.

This clone was counted between two and nine times. The rearrangement uses TRBV14 and TRBJ1-4, with D perhaps matching TRBD1 (6 bases). Per germline, CDR1 SGHDN and CDR2 FVKESK. V dropped 4 bases and J dropped 7 bases, with 13 bases sitting between them. The CDR3 loop spans 14 amino acids. The CDR3 region is CASSLRGTFEKLFF. The CDR3 bases are TGTGCCAGCAGCCTCAGGGGAACTTTTGAAAAACTGTTTTTT.

This sequence joins TRBV30 and TRBJ2-7, with 8 bases fitting TRBD1. Germline V gene sequence: CDR1 GTSNPN, CDR2 SVGIG (reference sequence). The CDR3 length is 12 residues. V shed 2 bases and J 5 bases; nucleotides not matched to a gene: 2. The CDR3, as DNA: TGTGCCTGGAGTTCGACAGGGGACGAGCAGTACTTC. Encoded protein: CAWSSTGDEQYF.

V is TRBV9 and J is TRBJ2-2, with 12 nucleotides matching TRBD2. The CDR3 is made up of 16 amino acids. V was clipped by 7 bases and J by 1 base; unmatched bases: 5. Germline CDR1 is SGDLS and CDR2 is YYNGEE. CDR3 nucleotide sequence: TGTGCCAGCCGGGAGGGACTAGCGGGGAACACCGGGGAGCTGTTTTTT. It codes for CASREGLAGNTGELFF.

V usage is TRBV5-6 and J usage is TRBJ1-2; D perhaps matches TRBD1 (5 bases). Per germline, CDR1 SGHDT and CDR2 YYEEEE. The CDR3 spans 17 residues. V was trimmed by 0 bases and J by 4 bases, leaving 19 bases between them. The CDR3 sequence is CASSLVGSRAQSYGYTF. CDR3 sequence (DNA): TGTGCCAGCAGCTTGGTAGGGTCCAGGGCCCAATCCTATGGCTACACCTTC.

Turning to this clone: The identical CDR3 is also encoded by other nucleotide sequences in the sample. The chain employs TRBV27 and TRBJ2-5; 13 bases fit TRBD2. The CDR3 contains 15 residues. The J segment lost 3 bases and the V segment lost 4 bases, leaving 2 bases of the junction unmatched. Germline values: CDR1 MNHEY, CDR2 SMNVEV (reference sequence). CDR3 loop: CASSSLAGGEETQYF. For the CDR3, the DNA is TGTGCCAGCAGTTCACTAGCGGGAGGGGAAGAGACCCAGTACTTC.

The genes are TRBV27 and TRBJ2-2; 7 bases are a match to TRBD1. Looked up from germline, CDR1 is MNHEY and CDR2 is SMNVEV (reference sequence). V dropped 6 bases and J dropped 6; count of bases not matched to a gene: 4. The CDR3 is 13 amino acids. The CDR3 loop reads CASRIQGPGELFF. The CDR3 nucleotides read TGTGCCAGCAGAATACAGGGGCCCGGGGAGCTGTTTTTT.

This chain connects TRBV29-1 to TRBJ1-3; D might be TRBD1 (6 bases). Germline CDR1 and CDR2: SQVTM and ANQGSEA. The CDR3 sequence is 14 residues long. The V and J ends lost 5 bases and 4 bases respectively, with 15 bases between them. CDR3 DNA: TGCAGCGTTTTGTTTGAGGGGACAGGAAACACCATATATTTT. This encodes CSVLFEGTGNTIYF.

This clone showed up just once. This chain uses TRBV4-1 with TRBJ2-1; TRBD2 agrees at 8 bases. The CDR3 loop spans 16 amino acids. J gave up 7 bases and V 0 bases, and 8 bases lay outside the gene matches. Germline V gene data show CDR1 as MGHRA and CDR2 as YSYEKL. The CDR3 bases are TGCGCCAGCAGCCAAGAACTAGCGGCCTTGTCAAATGAGCAGTTCTTC. Amino acid sequence: CASSQELAALSNEQFF.

The gene calls are TRBV15 and TRBJ2-1, with D maybe TRBD2 (6 bases). CDR1 and CDR2 (germline): LNHNV, YYDKDF (reference sequence). Trimming pared 9 bases from V and 0 bases from J, leaving 15 bases between. The CDR3 loop spans 15 amino acids. Here the CDR3 reads CATRDPRSSYNEQFF. CDR3 DNA: TGTGCCACGCGGGACCCCCGGAGCTCCTACAATGAGCAGTTCTTC.

The chain recombines TRBV5-6 with TRBJ2-1, with D possibly TRBD1 on 5 matching bases. The CDR3 consists of 17 residues. CDR1 is SGHDT and CDR2 is YYEEEE in the germline V gene. V was pared by 0 bases and J by 1 base, with 14 bases between. CDR3: CASSLASGWWSYNEQFF. The CDR3 nucleotides are TGTGCCAGCAGCTTGGCGTCAGGGTGGTGGTCCTACAATGAGCAGTTCTTC.

The sample holds one count of this clone. The V call is TRBV6-1, the J call TRBJ2-7; 10 bases align to TRBD2. Germline V gene lookup returns CDR1 MNHNS and CDR2 SASEGT. The CDR3 totals 15 residues. J was trimmed by 1 base and V by 5 bases; bases with no gene match: 5. In DNA, the CDR3 is TGTGCCAGCAGTACCCTACTAGCGGGGTCCTACGAGCAGTACTTC. Its translation: CASSTLLAGSYEQYF.

The chain employs TRBV18 and TRBJ1-1; D is possibly TRBD1 (6 bases). CDR1 and CDR2 from the germline V gene are KGHSH and LQKENI. The length of the CDR3 is 13 residues. The ends were cut back, 7 bases at V and 2 bases at J, with 11 bases in the middle. The CDR3: CASFGTLNTEAFF. The CDR3 region has the DNA TGTGCCAGCTTCGGGACACTAAACACTGAAGCTTTCTTT.

CDR3 in DNA: TGTGCCAGCAGTGATGTCCGGGACACTGAAGCTTTCTTT. Protein: CASSDVRDTEAFF. The chain combines TRBV6-1 with TRBJ1-1; no definite D call. The CDR3 runs 13 residues. The germline V gene encodes CDR1 MNHNS and CDR2 SASEGT. The V gene lost 3 bases and the J gene lost 3 bases, with 8 bases spanning the gap.

The chain links TRBV7-6 to TRBJ2-3; the match to TRBD2 covers 8 bases. This CDR3 comprises 15 residues. V was clipped by 3 bases and J by 2 bases; unmatched bases: 4. CDR1 is SGHVS, CDR2 FNYEAQ, per germline. The CDR3 DNA is TGTGCCAGCAGCTTGAGAGCGGGAGACACAGATACGCAGTATTTT. It encodes CASSLRAGDTDTQYF. Using reference TRBV7-6 and TRBJ2-3 for the parts outside the CDR3, the full variable domain is GAGVSQSPRYKVTKRGQDVALRCDPISGHVSLYWYRQALGQGPEFLTYFNYEAQQDKSGLPNDRFSAERPEGSISTLTIQRTEQRDSAMYRCASSLRAGDTDTQYFGPGTRLTVL.

To note about this clone: At one boundary the junction diverges from the germline segment, which might be a read error. The chain links TRBV9 to TRBJ2-7, with 11 bases lining up with TRBD2. Germline CDR1 is SGDLS and CDR2 is YYNGEE. CDR3 size: 15 residues. CDR3 nucleotide sequence: TGTGCCAGCAGCCCCCGACTAGCGGGAACCTACGAGCAGTGCTTC. The encoded protein is CASSPRLAGTYEQCF.

CDR3 loop: CASSLGRGRGNYGYTF. CDR3 coding DNA: TGTGCCAGCAGCTTAGGCCGGGGGAGAGGGAACTATGGCTACACCTTC. The chain recombines TRBV13 with TRBJ1-2; tentatively, D is TRBD1 (5 bases). The CDR3 loop spans 16 amino acids. CDR1 PRHDT and CDR2 FYEKMQ come from the germline V gene (reference sequence). V was trimmed by 0 bases and J by 2 bases, leaving 13 bases between them.

The chain combines TRBV30 with TRBJ2-3, with unresolved D. Germline V gene data show CDR1 as GTSNPN and CDR2 as SVGIG (reference sequence). This CDR3 has 12 amino acids. Trimming removed 1 base from V and 2 bases from J, with 4 bases in between. This CDR3 is CAWSALTDTQYF. The CDR3 region has the DNA TGTGCCTGGAGTGCCCTCACAGATACGCAGTATTTT.

This rearrangement joins TRBV11-2 to TRBJ1-1; D unresolved. Germline CDR1 SGHAT, CDR2 FQNNGV. Trimming shortened V by 4 bases and J by 7 bases, and 7 bases separated the two germline ends. The CDR3 runs to 11 residues. CDR3: CASSSRYEAFF. Written as DNA, the CDR3 is TGTGCCAGCAGCTCCCGGTATGAAGCTTTCTTT.

The chain joins TRBV5-4 to TRBJ2-1, with TRBD2 identical over 14 bases. The J segment lost 7 bases and the V segment lost 4 bases, leaving 7 bases of the junction unmatched. The CDR3 contains 16 residues. Germline V gives CDR1 SGHNT, CDR2 YYREEE (reference sequence). CDR3 sequence reads: CASSTGTSGSHNEQFF. The CDR3 coding sequence is TGTGCCAGCAGCACAGGGACTAGCGGGAGTCATAATGAGCAGTTCTTC.

The rearrangement uses TRBV2 and TRBJ2-1, with 9 nucleotides matching TRBD2. Germline V lookup: CDR1 SNHLY, CDR2 FYNNEI. This CDR3 has 15 amino acids. V lost 6 bases to trimming and J lost 7 bases; unmatched junction nucleotides: 10. The CDR3 region has the DNA TGTGCCAGCAGCTACGCTAGCGGGGTCGGGAATGAGCAGTTCTTC. This gives the protein CASSYASGVGNEQFF.

The chain carries TRBV19 and TRBJ2-7; D gene unclear. With 4 bases removed from V and 5 bases from J, the gap between germline ends came to 6 bases. The CDR3 runs 11 residues. The V gene's germline CDR1 is LNHDA and CDR2 SQIVND (reference sequence). CDR3 nucleotides: TGTGCCAGTAGTAATCAAAACGAGCAGTACTTC. The encoded protein is CASSNQNEQYF.

In DNA, the CDR3 is TGTGCCAGCGAGAAGCTAGCGGGGCACTACAATGAGCAGTTCTTC. Protein: CASEKLAGHYNEQFF. This chain uses TRBV27 with TRBJ2-1; TRBD2 matches 9 bases. Trimming cost V 8 bases and J 3 bases; bases outside gene matches: 8. This CDR3 comprises 15 residues. Germline V gene data show CDR1 as MNHEY and CDR2 as SMNVEV (reference sequence).

The chain links TRBV21-1 to TRBJ2-2; the listed D gene, TRBD2, was not tested against the DNA. TRBV21-1 is a pseudogene locus. This CDR3 has 18 amino acids. CDR3 residues: CASSKGGTSGRNTGELFF. CDR3 in DNA: TGTGCCAGCAGCAAAGGAGGAACTAGCGGGAGGAACACCGGGGAGCTGTTTTTT.